This T cell receptor (beta chain) was sequenced in a study of blood T cell repertoires in COVID-19 (dated by TCRdb to 2020 to 2021). At the level of the whole study: Samples covering the acute and convalescent phases of COVID-19 were provided by collaborators in the United States, Italy and Spain. The sample metadata nearly always contained a de-identified subject ID, COVID-19 status, age in years and sex. A freely available public database, intended as a resource for researchers studying the immune response to SARS-CoV-2, is where the repertoires were released. The dataset comprised deeply sampled blood TCRbeta repertoires from subjects exposed to, actively infected with, or recovered from COVID-19. The material from the prospective study consisted of cDNA or gDNA derived from T cells, B-cell-depleted T cells, or PBMCs. HLA class I and class II types, where available, came from metadata supplied by the sample provider rather than from assay-based typing. Samples were obtained from the ongoing ImmuneRACE study (first 160 participants) and from 950 to 1,500 subjects provided by 6 global collaborators. Results the study describes overall, beyond this receptor: The quantity of clinical and demographic metadata differed by source and by participant and was supplied without curation.

Details on this clone: Its antigen is currently not known. Per-nucleotide qualities are absent, and no much larger clonotype sits a single base away.

V loses 6 bases at its end and J loses 3 bases; junction bases beyond the gene matches: 3. CDR1 and CDR2, looked up from the germline V gene, are KGHSH and LQKENI. CDR3 length: 14 amino acids, cysteine to phenylalanine. Only CDR3 DNA remains: 42 bases, in frame from the first base. TCRbeta CDR3 regions were amplified from genomic DNA by means of the immunoSEQ Assay, a bias-controlled multiplex PCR. In the authors' own workflow: Within the assay, amplification of reference gene primers was used to estimate how many nucleated cells each sample contained. To quantify the absolute abundance of each unique TCRbeta CDR3 rearrangement, sequence reads were collapsed and filtered. For each sample, productive Simpson clonality was calculated as the square root of Simpson's diversity index across productive rearrangements. TCRdb re-hosts the immuneACCESS table, in-frame sequences only. Its copies lack some clones; in the studies checked, an unresolved V gene accounts for under half of them, and the cause for the rest is not known. V, J and clone size are taken as reported in that table, and D and trimming were inferred from the DNA itself. The sample yields about 42,000 clones; around 85% were counted once. 9% to 15% of the sample lies in the top ten.

Each collaborating institution followed its own protocols to collect whole blood in K2EDTA tubes. Collaborator samples were shipped for TCRbeta analysis as frozen whole blood, isolated PBMCs, or DNA extracted from either sample type. The chain is assembled from TRBV18 and TRBJ2-5, with 11 central nucleotides matching TRBD2. The source of this sequence is a human donor in a cohort sampled during active COVID-19. Sequenced input: peripheral blood. The CDR3 has the sequence CASSPTSGEETQYF. The bases are TGTGCCAGCTCCCCGACTAGCGGGGAAGAGACCCAGTACTTC.